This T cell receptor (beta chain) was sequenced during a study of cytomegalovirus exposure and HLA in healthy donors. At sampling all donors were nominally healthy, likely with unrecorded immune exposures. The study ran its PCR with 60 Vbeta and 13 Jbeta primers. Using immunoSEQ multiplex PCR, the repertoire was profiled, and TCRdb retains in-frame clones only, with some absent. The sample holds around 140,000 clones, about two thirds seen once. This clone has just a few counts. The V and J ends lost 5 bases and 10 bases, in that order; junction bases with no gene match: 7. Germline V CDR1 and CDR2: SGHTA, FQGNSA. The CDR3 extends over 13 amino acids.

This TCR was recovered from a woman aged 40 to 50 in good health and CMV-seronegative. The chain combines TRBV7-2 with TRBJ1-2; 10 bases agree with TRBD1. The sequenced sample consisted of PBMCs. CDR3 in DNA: TGTGCCAGCAGCGAGAGACAGGGGGCCTTCTACACCTTC. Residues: CASSERQGAFYTF.